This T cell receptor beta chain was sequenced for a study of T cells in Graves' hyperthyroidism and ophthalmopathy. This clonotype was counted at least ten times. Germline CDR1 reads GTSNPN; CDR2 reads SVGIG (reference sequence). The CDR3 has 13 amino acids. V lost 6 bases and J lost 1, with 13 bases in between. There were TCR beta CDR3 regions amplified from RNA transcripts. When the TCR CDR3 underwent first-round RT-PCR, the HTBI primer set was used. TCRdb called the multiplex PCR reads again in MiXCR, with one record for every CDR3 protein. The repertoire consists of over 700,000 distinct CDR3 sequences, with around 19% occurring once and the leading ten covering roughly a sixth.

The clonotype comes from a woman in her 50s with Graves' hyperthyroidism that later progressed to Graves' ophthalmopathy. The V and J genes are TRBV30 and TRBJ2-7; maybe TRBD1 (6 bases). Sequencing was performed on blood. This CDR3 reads CACSRGFSYEQYF. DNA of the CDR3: TGTGCCTGCAGCAGGGGTTTTTCCTACGAGCAGTACTTC. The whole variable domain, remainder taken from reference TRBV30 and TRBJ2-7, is SQTIHQWPATLVQPVGSPLSLECTVEGTSNPNLYWYRQAAGRGLQLLFYSVGIGQISSEVPQNLSASRPQDRQFILSSKKLLLSDSGFYLCACSRGFSYEQYFGPGTRLTVT.